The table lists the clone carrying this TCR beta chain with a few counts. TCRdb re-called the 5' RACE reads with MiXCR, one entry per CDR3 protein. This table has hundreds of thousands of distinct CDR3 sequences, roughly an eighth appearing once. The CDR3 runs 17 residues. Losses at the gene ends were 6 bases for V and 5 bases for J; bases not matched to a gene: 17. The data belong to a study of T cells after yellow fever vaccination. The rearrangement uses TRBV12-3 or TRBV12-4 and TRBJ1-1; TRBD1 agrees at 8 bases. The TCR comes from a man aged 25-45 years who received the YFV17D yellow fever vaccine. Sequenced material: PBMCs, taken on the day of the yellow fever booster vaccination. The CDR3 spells CASSLGSTQGGRTEAFF. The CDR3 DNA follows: TGTGCCAGCAGCCTGGGGAGTACACAGGGGGGGAGGACTGAAGCTTTCTTT.